This T cell receptor (beta chain) was sequenced in a study of CD8 T cells in ankylosing spondylitis. Study-level results: Seemingly distinctive of ankylosing spondylitis blood was a TCR beta motif formed by eight highly homologous variants.

Of note for this clonotype: Its antigen remains unidentified.

The CDR3 is made up of 17 amino acids. Germline loops: CDR1 SGHTA, CDR2 FQGNSA. V trimming: 0 bases; J trimming: 1 base; junction bases outside the gene matches: 5. With molecular barcodes, quantitative 5'-RACE was used to make the TCR beta libraries. TCRdb re-called the 5' RACE reads through MiXCR, storing one row per CDR3 protein. The table shows under 450,000 distinct CDR3 sequences, with approximately 20% occurring only once. The receptor comes from a male donor with ankylosing spondylitis or in good health (not recorded which). The chain employs TRBV7-2 and TRBJ2-1; 8 nucleotides align to TRBD2. Sequenced material: blood, either unsorted or a sorted T cell fraction (not recorded which). The CDR3 nucleotides read TGTGCCAGCAGCTTAGCCGGGGGGGCGATTTCCTACAATGAGCAGTTCTTC. It is translated as CASSLAGGAISYNEQFF.